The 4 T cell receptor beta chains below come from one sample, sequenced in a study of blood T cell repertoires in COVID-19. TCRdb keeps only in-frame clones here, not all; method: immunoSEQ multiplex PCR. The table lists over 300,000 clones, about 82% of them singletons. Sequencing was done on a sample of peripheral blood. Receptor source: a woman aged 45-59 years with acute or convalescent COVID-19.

In nucleotides, the CDR3 is TGTGCCAGCAGATTGGAGACTAGCACAGATACGCAGTATTTT. Translation gives CASRLETSTDTQYF. The chain employs TRBV6-4 and TRBJ2-3; D is undetermined. Germline assignment: CDR1 MRHNA and CDR2 SNTAGT. This CDR3 has 14 residues. Trimming took 6 bases from V and 0 from J, leaving 10 bases between them.

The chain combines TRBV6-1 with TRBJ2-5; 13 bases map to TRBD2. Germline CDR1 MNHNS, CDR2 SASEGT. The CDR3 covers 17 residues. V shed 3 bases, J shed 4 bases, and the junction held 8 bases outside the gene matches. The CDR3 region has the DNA TGTGCCAGCAGTGAGTGGCACACTAGCGGGAGGGTAGAGACCCAGTACTTC. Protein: CASSEWHTSGRVETQYF.

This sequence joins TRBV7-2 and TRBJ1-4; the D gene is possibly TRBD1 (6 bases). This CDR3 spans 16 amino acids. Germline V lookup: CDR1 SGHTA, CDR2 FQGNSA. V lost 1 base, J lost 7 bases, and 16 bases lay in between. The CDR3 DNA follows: TGTGCCAGCAGCTTAGGTGATGTGACAGGCGCTGAAAAACTGTTTTTT. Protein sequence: CASSLGDVTGAEKLFF. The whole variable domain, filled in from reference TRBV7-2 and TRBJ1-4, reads GAGVSQSPSNKVTEKGKDVELRCDPISGHTALYWYRQSLGQGLEFLIYFQGNSAPDKSGLPSDRFSAERTGGSVSTLTIQRTQQEDSAVYLCASSLGDVTGAEKLFFGSGTQLSVL.

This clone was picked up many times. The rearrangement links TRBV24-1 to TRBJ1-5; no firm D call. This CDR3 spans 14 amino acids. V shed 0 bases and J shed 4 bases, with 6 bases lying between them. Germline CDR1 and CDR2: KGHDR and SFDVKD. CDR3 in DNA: TGTGCCACCAGTGATTTGACGGGGAATCAGCCCCAGCATTTT. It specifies CATSDLTGNQPQHF.